The 30 T cell receptor beta chains given below trace back to one sample, sequenced in a study of blood T cell repertoires in COVID-19. TCRdb's table, derived via immunoSEQ multiplex PCR, lists solely in-frame clones and lacks some. The table lists fewer than 150,000 clones, less than 75% of them singletons. Sequencing used peripheral blood. The receptors come from a human donor with acute or convalescent COVID-19. The donor label of this sample is uncertain.

V usage is TRBV5-1 and J usage is TRBJ2-1, with TRBD2 as a possible D gene (6 bases). This CDR3 is built from 14 residues. CDR1 is SGHRS and CDR2 is YFSETQ in the germline V gene. V was clipped by 0 bases and J by 10 bases, with 14 bases between them. The CDR3 spells CASSLVPDGGEQFF. The CDR3 coding sequence is TGCGCCAGCAGCTTGGTGCCGGATGGAGGGGAGCAGTTCTTC.

The rearrangement joins TRBV28 to TRBJ2-5, with 14 bases aligning to TRBD2. J lost 5 bases, V lost 5 bases, and 4 bases had no gene match. Germline values: CDR1 MDHEN, CDR2 SYDVKM. This CDR3 region has 15 residues. The CDR3 DNA sequence: TGTGCCAGCAGTAGAAGGACTAGCGGGGGGGAGACCCAGTACTTC. Its protein is CASSRRTSGGETQYF.

This chain connects TRBV29-1 to TRBJ1-2, with 7 bases fitting TRBD1. Germline values: CDR1 SQVTM, CDR2 ANQGSEA. The CDR3 is 12 amino acids. Germline trimming cut 4 bases from V and 6 bases from J; bases unmatched to any gene: 5. The CDR3 bases are TGCAGCGTTGCCACAGGGGTTAATGGCTACACCTTC. It translates to CSVATGVNGYTF.

The chain carries TRBV4-1 and TRBJ2-1; 8 positions agree with TRBD2. Trimming took 7 bases from V and 9 from J; bases not matched to a gene: 17. Germline V CDR1 and CDR2: MGHRA, YSYEKL. The CDR3 loop spans 16 amino acids. CDR3 DNA sequence: TGCGCCAGCACCCTCAGCGGGGGTCAGGGGTCGGGTGAGCAGTTCTTC. Protein: CASTLSGGQGSGEQFF.

There are a few counts of this clone. The V and J genes are TRBV7-6 and TRBJ2-5, with 8 nucleotides matching TRBD2. The CDR3 covers 16 residues. Trimming took 5 bases from V and 1 from J; bases not matched to a gene: 9. Per germline, CDR1 SGHVS and CDR2 FNYEAQ. The CDR3 bases are TGTGCCAGCAGCCAGAATCTACTAGCGGTCCAAGAGACCCAGTACTTC. As protein: CASSQNLLAVQETQYF.

The rearrangement links TRBV29-1 to TRBJ2-3; 8 bases line up with TRBD1. V lost 7 bases and J lost 2; bases outside the gene matches: 8. In germline, CDR1 is SQVTM, CDR2 ANQGSEA. CDR3 length: 14 amino acids. The CDR3 bases are TGCAGCGCTGGGGACAGGTCGCTCACAGATACGCAGTATTTT. It codes for CSAGDRSLTDTQYF.

This clone was recorded at least ten times. The rearrangement joins TRBV9 to TRBJ2-3, with a possible D match to TRBD2 (5 bases). V shed 2 bases and J shed 1 base, with 17 bases lying between them. This CDR3 comprises 17 residues. CDR1 and CDR2 from the germline V gene are SGDLS and YYNGEE. CDR3 sequence: CASSVSRGGLGTDTQYF. The CDR3 bases are TGTGCCAGCAGCGTGAGCCGGGGTGGTTTGGGCACAGATACGCAGTATTTT.

The chain links TRBV5-5 to TRBJ1-6; TRBD1 might be the D (6 bases). The CDR3 has 14 residues. V was clipped by 2 bases and J by 7 bases, with 10 bases between them. Germline V gene sequence: CDR1 SGHKS, CDR2 YYEKEE (reference sequence). The CDR3 DNA is TGTGCCAGCAGCTTTGGGGGGGCCAATTCACCCCTCCACTTT. It is translated as CASSFGGANSPLHF.

The V gene is TRBV7-2, the J gene TRBJ2-3; 11 bases map to TRBD2. V lost 3 bases, J lost 2 bases, and 7 bases stayed unmatched. CDR1 is SGHTA, CDR2 FQGNSA, per germline. The CDR3 runs to 17 residues. CDR3 DNA: TGTGCCAGCAGCTTGGACCTAGCGGGGGGCTTCACAGATACGCAGTATTTT. Translation: CASSLDLAGGFTDTQYF.

This clone showed up just a few times. The V call is TRBV3-1 (or the pseudogene TRBV3-2), the J call TRBJ2-6, with D hard to call. Germline CDR1 LGHDT, CDR2 YNNKEL (reference sequence). V lost 0 bases and J lost 0, with 9 bases in between. This CDR3 comprises 17 residues. CDR3 amino acids: CASSQDLRVSGANVLTF. CDR3 coding DNA: TGTGCCAGCAGCCAAGATCTTAGAGTCTCTGGGGCCAACGTCCTGACTTTC.

The chain carries TRBV6-5 and TRBJ1-1; the match to TRBD1 covers 7 bases. The CDR3 contains 15 residues. The germline V gene encodes CDR1 MNHEY and CDR2 SVGAGI. V shed 1 base and J 8 bases; nucleotides not matched to a gene: 10. The CDR3 spells CASSYFSEGAAEAFF. CDR3 coding DNA: TGTGCCAGCAGTTACTTTAGTGAGGGGGCGGCGGAAGCTTTCTTT.

The rearrangement joins TRBV5-6 to TRBJ1-5; tentatively, D is TRBD1 (5 bases). The CDR3 spans 16 residues. In germline, CDR1 is SGHDT, CDR2 YYEEEE. V dropped 0 bases and J dropped 3 bases, with 13 bases sitting between them. CDR3 loop: CASSLAGGGHNQPQHF. Written as DNA, the CDR3 is TGTGCCAGCAGCTTGGCCGGGGGAGGCCACAATCAGCCCCAGCATTTT. The full variable domain, rest sourced from reference TRBV5-6 and TRBJ1-5, is DAGVTQSPTHLIKTRGQQVTLRCSPKSGHDTVSWYQQALGQGPQFIFQYYEEEERQRGNFPDRFSGHQFPNYSSELNVNALLLGDSALYLCASSLAGGGHNQPQHFGDGTRLSIL.

This chain links TRBV29-1 with TRBJ1-2; weak D call: TRBD1 (5 bases). CDR1 is SQVTM, CDR2 ANQGSEA, per germline. V shed 4 bases and J shed 4 bases, with 10 bases lying between them. CDR3 size: 12 residues. CDR3 nucleotide sequence: TGCAGCGTTGGAAGGGGCGGCTATGGCTACACCTTC. Translated: CSVGRGGYGYTF. Variable domain in full (rest from reference TRBV29-1 and TRBJ1-2): SAVISQKPSRDICQRGTSLTIQCQVDSQVTMMFWYRQQPGQSLTLIATANQGSEATYESGFVIDKFPISRPNLTFSTLTVSNMSPEDSSIYLCSVGRGGYGYTFGSGTRLTVV.

The V gene is TRBV28, the J gene TRBJ2-5; 10 positions match TRBD1. Trimming at V came to 5 bases and at J to 2 bases, leaving 5 bases not matched to a gene. This CDR3 region has 15 residues. The germline gives CDR1 MDHEN, CDR2 SYDVKM. CDR3 DNA sequence: TGTGCCAGCAGTGGGGCGGGACAGGGGCAAGAGACCCAGTACTTC. This sequence encodes CASSGAGQGQETQYF.

V usage is TRBV19 and J usage is TRBJ1-5; D unclear. Germline values: CDR1 LNHDA, CDR2 SQIVND (reference sequence). The CDR3 is 14 amino acids. The V end was cut by 2 bases, the J end by 5 bases, with 10 bases between. Written as DNA, the CDR3 is TGTGCCAGTAGTATACTAAGGACTTATCAGCCCCAGCATTTT. Translated, it gives CASSILRTYQPQHF.

The chain is built from TRBV2 and TRBJ2-3; D not resolved. The CDR3 spans 14 residues. CDR1 and CDR2 (germline): SNHLY, FYNNEI. V was pared by 7 bases and J by 2 bases, with 13 bases between. In DNA, the CDR3 is TGTGCCAGCACCCTGGAGCGCATCACAGATACGCAGTATTTT. It yields the protein CASTLERITDTQYF.

This clone was found once. The chain employs TRBV10-3 and TRBJ2-4, with a tentative D call TRBD1 (6 bases). The germline gives CDR1 ENHRY, CDR2 SYGVKD. V gave up 0 bases and J gave up 0 bases, with 15 bases separating them. The CDR3 sequence is 18 residues long. CDR3 DNA: TGTGCCATCAGTGAGTCGGACAGTTCGACGGGAGCCAAAAACATTCAGTACTTC. It translates to CAISESDSSTGAKNIQYF.

V and J are TRBV6-2 or TRBV6-3 and TRBJ1-1; 8 bases are shared with TRBD1. From germline, CDR1 is MNHEY and CDR2 SVGEGT. The V segment lost 6 bases and the J segment 1 base; nucleotides outside the gene matches: 10. The CDR3 has 16 residues. This CDR3 is CASSPLRTGSNTEAFF. CDR3 DNA: TGTGCCAGCAGCCCTCTCAGGACAGGGTCGAACACTGAAGCTTTCTTT.

The V and J genes are TRBV4-2 and TRBJ2-7; the D gene is possibly TRBD2 (5 bases). This CDR3 contains 14 residues. V was trimmed by 6 bases and J by 4 bases, leaving 16 bases between them. Germline V CDR1 and CDR2: LGHNA, YNFKEQ. This CDR3 reads CASSATREDYEQYF. For the CDR3, the DNA is TGTGCCAGCAGTGCCACCCGGGAAGATTACGAGCAGTACTTC.

This clone was counted only a few times. The V call is TRBV6-1, the J call TRBJ2-7, with 11 bases identical to TRBD1. Germline-derived CDR1 and CDR2 are MNHNS and SASEGT. The CDR3 extends over 15 amino acids. J lost 9 bases, V lost 1 base, and 8 bases had no gene match. In DNA, the CDR3 is TGTGCCAGCAGTGAAGGGGGGACAGGGGGTAGGCGGCAGTACTTC. Amino acid sequence: CASSEGGTGGRRQYF.

This clone has more than one count but fewer than ten. The rearrangement links TRBV4-1 to TRBJ2-5; a weak D match, TRBD2 (5 bases). CDR3 length equals 16 residues. Per the germline V gene, CDR1 is MGHRA and CDR2 is YSYEKL. Trimming shortened V by 0 bases and J by 5 bases, and 16 bases separated the two germline ends. CDR3 region: CASSQDMTGMEETQYF. The CDR3, as DNA: TGCGCCAGCAGCCAAGATATGACGGGGATGGAGGAGACCCAGTACTTC.

V usage is TRBV9 and J usage is TRBJ2-1, with D perhaps TRBD2 (7 bases). Trimming shortened V by 3 bases and J by 9 bases, and 22 bases separated the two germline ends. Germline V gives CDR1 SGDLS, CDR2 YYNGEE. The CDR3 contains 16 residues. DNA of the CDR3: TGTGCCAGCAGCGCGGGGGGTAACCTGGGACAAGGTGAGCAGTTCTTC. Its translation: CASSAGGNLGQGEQFF.

This clone occurred once. The chain links TRBV30 to TRBJ1-3, with TRBD1 as a possible D gene (6 bases). Germline CDR1 is GTSNPN and CDR2 is SVGIG (reference sequence). The CDR3 extends over 16 amino acids. V lost 0 bases to trimming and J lost 0 bases, with 12 bases between them. CDR3 DNA: TGTGCCTGGAGTGTATCGGACAGCAGCTCTGGAAACACCATATATTTT. Its translation is CAWSVSDSSSGNTIYF. Full variable domain (remainder filled in from reference TRBV30 and TRBJ1-3): SQTIHQWPATLVQPVGSPLSLECTVEGTSNPNLYWYRQAAGRGLQLLFYSVGIGQISSEVPQNLSASRPQDRQFILSSKKLLLSDSGFYLCAWSVSDSSSGNTIYFGEGSWLTVV.

The rearrangement uses TRBV18 and TRBJ1-1; 7 bases match TRBD1. CDR3 length: 16 amino acids. Germline V gene data show CDR1 as KGHSH and CDR2 as LQKENI. V was pared by 0 bases and J by 2 bases, with 6 bases of the junction left unmatched. The chain's CDR3 is CASSPPTGMVNTEAFF. CDR3 DNA: TGTGCCAGCTCACCACCGACAGGGATGGTCAACACTGAAGCTTTCTTT.

This chain uses TRBV9 with TRBJ1-5; 8 positions match TRBD1. Germline CDR1 SGDLS, CDR2 YYNGEE. The CDR3 is made up of 19 amino acids. V shed 0 bases, J shed 1 base, and the junction held 12 bases outside the gene matches. The CDR3 loop reads CASSVVRDRIKGSNQPQHF. Written as DNA, the CDR3 is TGTGCCAGCAGCGTAGTCAGGGACAGGATTAAGGGGAGCAATCAGCCCCAGCATTTT.

The gene calls are TRBV5-3 and TRBJ2-7, with 11 bases aligning to TRBD1. TRBV5-3 counts as an open reading frame of uncertain function. Trimming at V came to 2 bases and at J to 0 bases, leaving 4 bases not matched to a gene. The CDR3 has 16 residues. The CDR3 protein is CARSFLGQGASYEQYF. For the CDR3, the DNA is TGTGCCAGAAGCTTCCTAGGACAGGGGGCCTCCTACGAGCAGTACTTC.

The V and J genes are TRBV21-1 and TRBJ2-1; no DNA check was done on the table's D call, TRBD1. TRBV21-1 corresponds to a pseudogene. CDR3 length: 16 amino acids. The CDR3 region has the DNA TGTGCCAGCAGCAAAGCAGGGGGGACAGAATACAATGAGCAGTTCTTC. Protein: CASSKAGGTEYNEQFF.

V gene TRBV29-1 combines with J gene TRBJ2-7; weak D call: TRBD1 (6 bases). The CDR3 is 12 amino acids. CDR1 and CDR2 (germline): SQVTM, ANQGSEA. The V gene lost 5 bases and the J gene lost 6 bases, with 14 bases spanning the gap. The CDR3 sequence is CSVRTVGSEQYF. As DNA, the CDR3 is TGCAGCGTTAGGACAGTCGGTAGCGAGCAGTACTTC.

The chain combines TRBV11-2 with TRBJ2-1, with TRBD2 matching 9 bases. Looked up from germline, CDR1 is SGHAT and CDR2 is FQNNGV. The V gene end was trimmed by 4 bases and the J gene end by 8 bases; junction bases not matched to a gene: 9. The CDR3 loop spans 15 amino acids. CDR3 nucleotide sequence: TGTGCCAGCAGCTCCGCTAGCGGGGTCCGTCATGAGCAGTTCTTC. Translation: CASSSASGVRHEQFF. The variable domain in full, with the rest retrieved from reference TRBV11-2 and TRBJ2-1, is EAGVAQSPRYKIIEKRQSVAFWCNPISGHATLYWYQQILGQGPKLLIQFQNNGVVDDSQLPKDRFSAERLKGVDSTLKIQPAKLEDSAVYLCASSSASGVRHEQFFGPGTRLTVL.

This rearrangement joins TRBV2 to TRBJ2-2; D is possibly TRBD1 (5 bases). V was shortened by 2 bases and J by 3 bases, with 7 bases between the two germline ends. The CDR3 consists of 14 residues. Germline CDR1 is SNHLY and CDR2 is FYNNEI. The CDR3 spells CASSEFRDTGELFF. The CDR3 DNA reads TGTGCCAGCAGTGAATTCAGGGACACCGGGGAGCTGTTTTTT.